This T cell receptor beta chain was identified in a study of naive and memory T cell subsets. The V end lost 4 bases, the J end lost 0 bases, and 23 bases lay between the germline ends. The germline CDR1 and CDR2 sequences are SQVTM and ANQGSEA. This CDR3 contains 18 residues. Two oligonucleotides, mixed equimolar, formed the beta constant-region primer covering TRBC1 and TRBC2. Ligated cDNA was amplified by four rounds of PCR with nested alpha and beta constant-region primers and SP2. Each CDR3 protein gets one entry after TCRdb re-called the UMI-ligation and nested PCR reads with MiXCR. The table records 95,000 to 150,000 distinct CDR3 sequences, about 36% of them present only once.

This clonotype was obtained from a human donor in good health. V is TRBV29-1 and J is TRBJ2-3; possibly TRBD1 or TRBD2 for D (6 bases each). The sequenced material came from central memory CD4+ T cells from blood. CDR3 region: CSVGWRGRTHTSTDTQYF. The CDR3 region has the DNA TGCAGCGTTGGGTGGAGGGGGAGGACCCACACTAGCACAGATACGCAGTATTTT.